Each of the 31 T cell receptor beta chains below was sequenced from the same sample in a study of shared clonotypes between healthy human individuals. TCRdb's copy holds only in-frame clones and misses some; the assay was immunoSEQ multiplex PCR. The sample holds 2 million to 2.5 million clones, 85% to 95% seen once. Sample: naive CD4+ T cells from PBMCs. Indicated subset: CD45RA+ positively selected. Receptor source: a man aged 18 to 35 in good health. Some clones in this sample may be carry-over from other donors' samples.

This chain links TRBV9 with TRBJ2-2; D is perhaps TRBD1 or TRBD2 (6 bases each). The V gene lost 0 bases and the J gene lost 4 bases, with 13 bases spanning the gap. Germline V lookup: CDR1 SGDLS, CDR2 YYNGEE. This CDR3 is 16 amino acids long. Here the CDR3 reads CASSVEGGAVTGELFF. The CDR3 nucleotides read TGTGCCAGCAGCGTAGAGGGGGGAGCTGTCACCGGGGAGCTGTTTTTT.

The chain has TRBV28 and TRBJ2-4; D is perhaps TRBD1 (5 bases). In germline, CDR1 is MDHEN, CDR2 SYDVKM. V was pared by 3 bases and J by 5 bases, with 14 bases between. The CDR3 is 15 amino acids. The chain's CDR3 is CASSFEQANENIQYF. The CDR3 nucleotides read TGTGCCAGCAGTTTCGAACAGGCAAACGAAAACATTCAGTACTTC.

V usage is TRBV28 and J usage is TRBJ2-7; 11 bases match TRBD2. With 4 bases clipped from V and 5 bases from J, the junction kept 7 bases outside the gene matches. CDR1 MDHEN and CDR2 SYDVKM come from the germline V gene. CDR3 length: 15 amino acids. CDR3 amino acids: CASSWASGRNNEQYF. The CDR3 DNA reads as TGTGCCAGCAGTTGGGCTAGCGGGAGGAATAACGAGCAGTACTTC.

This clone was seen more than once but under ten times. The genes are TRBV5-1 and TRBJ1-1, with D possibly matching TRBD1 (6 bases). Trimming shortened V by 0 bases and J by 5 bases, and 14 bases separated the two germline ends. Germline V lookup: CDR1 SGHRS, CDR2 YFSETQ. The CDR3 length is 15 residues. The CDR3 DNA reads as TGCGCCAGCAGCTTGGTTACGGGGGCGAGGACTGAAGCTTTCTTT. As protein: CASSLVTGARTEAFF.

This chain connects TRBV28 to TRBJ1-5; D possibly corresponds to TRBD1 (5 bases). V was pared by 5 bases and J by 4 bases, with 15 bases between. The CDR3 covers 15 residues. Germline values: CDR1 MDHEN, CDR2 SYDVKM. CDR3 bases: TGTGCCAGCAGTCCCTTGGGCGGGACTAATCAGCCCCAGCATTTT. It specifies CASSPLGGTNQPQHF.

This sequence joins TRBV5-1 and TRBJ2-5; D is uncertain. The length of the CDR3 is 14 residues. Looked up from germline, CDR1 is SGHRS and CDR2 is YFSETQ. Trimming cost V 5 bases and J 6 bases, with 17 bases left between them. The CDR3 loop reads CASRDRRKTQTQYF. The DNA for the CDR3 is TGCGCCAGCAGGGATAGGCGAAAAACGCAGACCCAGTACTTC.

This chain connects TRBV9 to TRBJ2-3; no firm D call. V gave up 4 bases and J gave up 5 bases, with 14 bases separating them. Germline CDR1 reads SGDLS; CDR2 reads YYNGEE. The CDR3 runs to 14 residues. Written as DNA, the CDR3 is TGTGCCAGCAGCTCTAGGCCAGAGAGAGATACGCAGTATTTT. This gives the protein CASSSRPERDTQYF.

The V call is TRBV28, the J call TRBJ2-5; 16 positions agree with TRBD2. Germline CDR1 is MDHEN and CDR2 is SYDVKM. CDR3 size: 17 residues. Unmatched junction bases numbered 9, after V lost 6 bases and J lost 5 bases. The CDR3: CASSLGLAGGPLETQYF. The CDR3, as DNA: TGTGCCAGCAGCTTGGGACTAGCGGGAGGGCCTCTGGAGACCCAGTACTTC.

The J gene is TRBJ2-2, the V gene TRBV5-1; D is ambiguous. CDR3 size: 15 residues. CDR1 is SGHRS, CDR2 YFSETQ, per germline. Trimming removed 2 bases at V and 6 bases at J, with 14 bases between. CDR3 nucleotides: TGCGCCAGCAGCTTAGACGGAGCCCCCTCCGGGGAGCTGTTTTTT. This codes for CASSLDGAPSGELFF.

Details on this clone: Other nucleotide sequences from this sample produce the same CDR3. This rearrangement joins TRBV27 to TRBJ2-7; D not certain. Trimming took off 5 bases at V and 1 base at J, with 12 bases between the two ends. The V gene's germline CDR1 is MNHEY and CDR2 SMNVEV (reference sequence). The CDR3 is 14 residues long. DNA for the CDR3: TGTGCCAGCAGTCCTCGGACGGGTTCCTACGAGCAGTACTTC. It codes for CASSPRTGSYEQYF.

The V gene is TRBV28, the J gene TRBJ2-7; a weak D match, TRBD2 (6 bases). V was clipped by 8 bases and J by 2 bases, with 16 bases between them. The V gene's germline CDR1 is MDHEN and CDR2 SYDVKM. The CDR3 contains 14 residues. CDR3 sequence reads: CASGSLAETYEQYF. The CDR3 coding sequence is TGTGCCAGCGGGTCCTTAGCGGAAACCTACGAGCAGTACTTC.

The rearrangement uses TRBV6-1 and TRBJ2-7, with TRBD1 as a possible D gene (6 bases). The ends were cut back, 5 bases at V and 0 bases at J, with 14 bases in the middle. The CDR3 totals 15 residues. Germline V gene data show CDR1 as MNHNS and CDR2 as SASEGT. The CDR3 DNA sequence: TGTGCCAGCAGTCCTCCCCGGGACACCTCCTACGAGCAGTACTTC. Translating it yields CASSPPRDTSYEQYF.

CDR3 coding DNA: TGTGCCAGCTCACCACCGACAGGCGAGGGGTATGAGCAGTTCTTC. It encodes CASSPPTGEGYEQFF. The chain has TRBV18 and TRBJ2-1; a weak D match, TRBD1 (6 bases). The CDR3 has 15 residues. Germline assignment: CDR1 KGHSH and CDR2 LQKENI. The ends were cut back, 0 bases at V and 8 bases at J, with 14 bases in the middle.

J is TRBJ1-1 and V is TRBV5-6; D ambiguous. V lost 1 base and J lost 6, with 13 bases in between. This CDR3 is built from 14 residues. Germline CDR1 and CDR2: SGHDT and YYEEEE. CDR3 coding DNA: TGTGCCAGCAGCTTGACGTTGTCCCGCCCTGAAGCTTTCTTT. This codes for CASSLTLSRPEAFF.

This chain connects TRBV11-3 to TRBJ1-2, with D uncertain. The V end was cut by 1 base, the J end by 7 bases, with 19 bases between. Germline V gene sequence: CDR1 SGHNT, CDR2 YENEEA. The CDR3 sequence is 16 residues long. This CDR3 reads CASSLGRRRWGRGYTF. The CDR3 coding sequence is TGTGCCAGCAGCTTAGGCCGGCGACGGTGGGGTCGTGGCTACACCTTC. The full variable domain, completed using reference TRBV11-3 and TRBJ1-2, is EAGVVQSPRYKIIEKKQPVAFWCNPISGHNTLYWYLQNLGQGPELLIRYENEEAVDDSQLPKDRFSAERLKGVDSTLKIQPAELGDSAVYLCASSLGRRRWGRGYTFGSGTRLTVV.

V gene TRBV6-1 combines with J gene TRBJ2-5; a possible D gene is TRBD2 (5 bases). The germline V gene encodes CDR1 MNHNS and CDR2 SASEGT. Trimming pared 6 bases from V and 1 base from J, leaving 12 bases between. This CDR3 region has 14 residues. The CDR3 sequence: CASRRGPFQETQYF. In nucleotides, the CDR3 is TGTGCCAGCAGACGCGGGCCTTTCCAAGAGACCCAGTACTTC.

A remark on this clone: The sample carries other DNA sequences with the same CDR3. The chain couples TRBV28 to TRBJ2-7, with D unresolved. Trimming stripped 3 bases from V and 2 bases from J, with 8 bases between. CDR3 length: 13 residues. Germline V gene lookup returns CDR1 MDHEN and CDR2 SYDVKM. The CDR3 protein is CASSLDGTYEQYF. CDR3 nucleotide sequence: TGTGCCAGCAGTTTGGACGGCACCTACGAGCAGTACTTC.

This clone was recorded once. This rearrangement joins TRBV10-3 to TRBJ2-7; TRBD2 might be the D (6 bases). In germline, CDR1 is ENHRY, CDR2 SYGVKD. The length of the CDR3 is 15 residues. V gave up 0 bases and J gave up 6 bases, with 15 bases separating them. DNA for the CDR3: TGTGCCATCAGTGAGTCGATCGGGAGCAGTTCCGAGCAGTACTTC. This sequence encodes CAISESIGSSSEQYF.

The CDR3 here is CASSEEAGLAGELFF. In nucleotides, the CDR3 is TGCGCCAGCAGTGAGGAGGCAGGGTTGGCCGGGGAGCTGTTTTTT. V usage is TRBV10-1 and J usage is TRBJ2-2; TRBD1 is a possible D gene (5 bases). The CDR3 sequence is 15 residues long. Germline CDR1 reads WNHNN; CDR2 reads SYGVQD (reference sequence). Trimming stripped 2 bases from V and 6 bases from J, with 13 bases between.

The CDR3 DNA reads as TGTGCCAGTCCCCCTTGGCCGGAAGATTTCACTGAAGCTTTCTTT. Encoded protein: CASPPWPEDFTEAFF. The gene calls are TRBV28 and TRBJ1-1, with D uncertain. CDR1 and CDR2 (germline): MDHEN, SYDVKM. V lost 9 bases and J lost 4, with 21 bases in between. There are 15 residues in the CDR3.

A word on this clone: Other nucleotide sequences from this sample produce the same CDR3. This chain uses TRBV7-9 with TRBJ2-5; the D gene is possibly TRBD1 (5 bases). Between the trimmed V and J ends, which lost 3 bases and 2 bases, there was a span of 7 bases. This CDR3 is 13 amino acids long. The germline CDR1 and CDR2 sequences are SEHNR and FQNEAQ (reference sequence). CDR3 region: CASSFREQETQYF. CDR3 DNA: TGTGCCAGCAGCTTCAGGGAACAAGAGACCCAGTACTTC. Full variable domain (rest looked up from reference TRBV7-9 and TRBJ2-5): DTGVSQNPRHKITKRGQNVTFRCDPISEHNRLYWYRQTLGQGPEFLTYFQNEAQLEKSRLLSDRFSAERPKGSFSTLEIQRTEQGDSAMYLCASSFREQETQYFGPGTRLLVL.

V usage is TRBV11-3 and J usage is TRBJ2-1, with D possibly being TRBD1 (6 bases). Germline-derived CDR1 and CDR2 are SGHNT and YENEEA. V was cut by 10 bases and J by 9 bases, with 19 bases left in between. CDR3 length: 13 amino acids. The CDR3, as DNA: TGTGCCACCGCCCAGACAGGCGAGGGTGAGCAGTTCTTC. Encoded protein: CATAQTGEGEQFF.

This chain's CDR3 is CASKVGQGGNYQETQYF. In nucleotides, the CDR3 is TGCGCCAGCAAAGTGGGGCAGGGAGGGAATTATCAAGAGACCCAGTACTTC. This sequence joins TRBV5-1 and TRBJ2-5, with 7 bases identical to TRBD2. Losses at the gene ends were 6 bases for V and 2 bases for J; bases not matched to a gene: 16. Per germline, CDR1 SGHRS and CDR2 YFSETQ. The CDR3 is 17 amino acids.

The chain has TRBV19 and TRBJ2-6; no firm D call. The CDR3 is made up of 14 amino acids. Trimming removed 6 bases from V and 2 bases from J, with 8 bases in between. Germline V gene sequence: CDR1 LNHDA, CDR2 SQIVND (reference sequence). CDR3 protein: CASRRLAGANVLTF. The CDR3 DNA is TGTGCCAGTAGGAGATTGGCTGGGGCCAACGTCCTGACTTTC.

This chain uses TRBV19 with TRBJ1-5, with a possible D match to TRBD1 (5 bases). Germline lookup yields CDR1 LNHDA and CDR2 SQIVND (reference sequence). Trimming took off 9 bases at V and 6 bases at J, with 15 bases between the two ends. The CDR3 spans 13 residues. This CDR3 reads CASRGPGGQPQHF. The CDR3 DNA sequence: TGTGCCAGCCGGGGACCGGGAGGTCAGCCCCAGCATTTT.

The genes are TRBV5-1 and TRBJ2-6; no reliable D call. The CDR3 is 14 residues long. Trimming took off 4 bases at V and 2 bases at J, with 7 bases between the two ends. Germline CDR1 SGHRS, CDR2 YFSETQ. The CDR3 region is CASSRVPGANVLTF. For the CDR3, the DNA is TGCGCCAGCAGCCGTGTGCCTGGGGCCAACGTCCTGACTTTC.

This chain uses TRBV25-1 with TRBJ2-1; 10 bases are a match to TRBD2. V shed 4 bases, J shed 1 base, and the junction held 4 bases outside the gene matches. The CDR3 runs 16 residues. The germline V gene has CDR1 MGHDK and CDR2 SYGVNS. The CDR3 spells CASSGTSGASYNEQFF. The CDR3 DNA is TGTGCCAGCAGTGGAACTAGCGGGGCTTCCTACAATGAGCAGTTCTTC.

This clone was detected only once. This chain joins TRBV7-9 and TRBJ1-1; 7 nucleotides line up with TRBD1. After removal of 1 base from V and 2 bases from J, the junction contained 4 bases not matched to a gene. The CDR3 spans 15 residues. Germline V gene sequence: CDR1 SEHNR, CDR2 FQNEAQ (reference sequence). The CDR3 loop is CASSLGTGFNTEAFF. Written as DNA, the CDR3 is TGTGCCAGCAGCTTAGGGACAGGCTTTAACACTGAAGCTTTCTTT.

The J gene is TRBJ2-1, the V gene TRBV29-1; D is undetermined. The CDR3 length is 15 residues. V lost 6 bases, J lost 5 bases, and 20 bases lay in between. CDR1 and CDR2 from the germline V gene are SQVTM and ANQGSEA. This CDR3 is CSVVPGPSLNNEQFF. The CDR3 DNA follows: TGCAGCGTAGTACCGGGCCCAAGCCTTAACAATGAGCAGTTCTTC.

The V and J genes are TRBV6-5 and TRBJ2-7; the match to TRBD1 covers 7 bases. Trimming removed 6 bases from V and 0 bases from J; junction bases left unmatched: 8. The CDR3 runs to 15 residues. In germline, CDR1 is MNHEY, CDR2 SVGAGI. CDR3 nucleotides: TGTGCCAGCAGGCCCCCGGGACAGCCCTCCTACGAGCAGTACTTC. Residues: CASRPPGQPSYEQYF.

This CDR3 is CASGDSEGTEAFF. CDR3 DNA sequence: TGTGCCAGCGGGGACTCGGAGGGCACTGAAGCTTTCTTT. The V call is TRBV7-9, the J call TRBJ1-1; D is possibly TRBD1 (5 bases). The germline V gene encodes CDR1 SEHNR and CDR2 FQNEAQ (reference sequence). There are 13 residues in the CDR3. Trimming removed 8 bases from V and 4 bases from J, with 14 bases in between.